Sequencing of this T cell receptor (beta chain) was carried out in a study of regulatory T cells in long-lasting Graves disease. Broader study findings: Shared public clonotypes totalled a few thousand in persistent patients, compared with about 930 in new patients.

As for time point: persistent/refractory GD, antithyroid drugs over 5 years with positive TRAb. There was RNA extracted from PBMCs, and the TCR library was made from it. About this clonotype itself: Antigen specificity is unknown.

The CDR3 loop spans 16 amino acids. J gave up 3 bases and V 6 bases, and 14 bases lay outside the gene matches. Investigators prepared the TCR beta libraries by applying iRepertoire HTBI primers and Arm-PCR of CDR3 regions. In TCRdb, the multiplex PCR reads were re-called with MiXCR into one record per CDR3 protein. In the table there are over 350,000 distinct CDR3 sequences, around 20% of which are singletons. This specimen was peripheral blood mononuclear cells (PBMCs), taken when the disease was refractory, from a patient treated with antithyroid drugs. The genes are TRBV12-3 or TRBV12-4 and TRBJ2-7, with 7 bases fitting TRBD2. The clonotype originates from a female donor with Graves disease. CDR3 residues: CASSPASWGGYYEQYF. The CDR3 coding sequence is TGTGCCAGCAGCCCCGCGTCATGGGGGGGGTACTACGAGCAGTACTTC.